This TCR beta chain was profiled in a study of blood T cell repertoires in COVID-19. Study-wide background: PBMCs, B-cell-depleted T cells, or T cells were the source of the cDNA or gDNA that made up the material.

The table came from immunoSEQ multiplex PCR; TCRdb's copy has only in-frame clones and leaves some out. This sample yields 150,000 to 200,000 clones, of which under 90% are seen a single time; about 6.7% belongs to the top ten. The CDR3 contains 17 residues. Germline V gene lookup returns CDR1 SGHVS and CDR2 FNYEAQ. The ends lost 2 bases at V and 3 bases at J; junction bases unmatched: 9. The J gene is TRBJ2-1, the V gene TRBV7-6; 8 nucleotides line up with TRBD2. Input material: peripheral blood. The source is a man aged 40-50 years with acute or convalescent COVID-19. For the CDR3, the DNA is TGTGCCAGCAGCTTACAAATAGGGACTAGTTACTACAATGAGCAGTTCTTC. Translating it yields CASSLQIGTSYYNEQFF.